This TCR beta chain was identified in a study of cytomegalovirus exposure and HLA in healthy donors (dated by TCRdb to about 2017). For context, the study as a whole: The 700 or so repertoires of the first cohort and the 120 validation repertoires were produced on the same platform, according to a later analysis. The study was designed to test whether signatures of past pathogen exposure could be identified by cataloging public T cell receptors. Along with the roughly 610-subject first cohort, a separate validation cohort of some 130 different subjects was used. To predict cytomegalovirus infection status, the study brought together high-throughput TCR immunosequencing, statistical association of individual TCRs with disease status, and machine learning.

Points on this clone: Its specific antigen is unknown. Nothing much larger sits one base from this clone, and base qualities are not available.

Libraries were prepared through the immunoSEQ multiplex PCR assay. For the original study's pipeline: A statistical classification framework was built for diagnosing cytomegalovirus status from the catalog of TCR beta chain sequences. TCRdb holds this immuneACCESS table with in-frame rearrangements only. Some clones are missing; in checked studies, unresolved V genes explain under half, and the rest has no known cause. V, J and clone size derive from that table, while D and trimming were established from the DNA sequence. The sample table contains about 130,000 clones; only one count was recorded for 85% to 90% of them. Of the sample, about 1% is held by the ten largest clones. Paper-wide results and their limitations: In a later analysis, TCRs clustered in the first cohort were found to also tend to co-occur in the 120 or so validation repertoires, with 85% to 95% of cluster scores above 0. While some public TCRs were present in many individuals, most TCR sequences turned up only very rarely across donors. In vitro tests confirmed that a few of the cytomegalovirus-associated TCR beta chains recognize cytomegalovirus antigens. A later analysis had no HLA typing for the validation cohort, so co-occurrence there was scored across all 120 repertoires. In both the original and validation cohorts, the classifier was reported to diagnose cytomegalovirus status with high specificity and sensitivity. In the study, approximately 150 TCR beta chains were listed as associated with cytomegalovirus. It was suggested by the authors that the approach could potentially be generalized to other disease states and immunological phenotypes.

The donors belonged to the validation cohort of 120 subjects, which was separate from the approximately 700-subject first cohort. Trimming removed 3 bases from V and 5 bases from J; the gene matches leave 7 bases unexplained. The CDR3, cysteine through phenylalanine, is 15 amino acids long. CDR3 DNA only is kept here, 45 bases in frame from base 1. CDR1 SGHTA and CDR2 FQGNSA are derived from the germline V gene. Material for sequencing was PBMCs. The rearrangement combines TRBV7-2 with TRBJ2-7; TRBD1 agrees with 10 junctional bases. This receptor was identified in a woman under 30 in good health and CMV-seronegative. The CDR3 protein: CASSFSGTGVDEQYF. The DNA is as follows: TGTGCCAGCAGCTTCTCCGGGACAGGGGTTGACGAGCAGTACTTC. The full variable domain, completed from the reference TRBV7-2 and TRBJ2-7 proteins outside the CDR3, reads GAGVSQSPSNKVTEKGKDVELRCDPISGHTALYWYRQSLGQGLEFLIYFQGNSAPDKSGLPSDRFSAERTGGSVSTLTIQRTQQEDSAVYLCASSFSGTGVDEQYFGPGTRLTVT.